This T cell receptor beta chain was recorded in a study of blood T cell repertoires in COVID-19. The wider study: PBMCs, B-cell-depleted T cells, or T cells were the source of the cDNA or gDNA that made up the material.

Authors' methods: Quantification of nucleated cells was approximated via reference gene primer amplification. The table came from immunoSEQ multiplex PCR; TCRdb's copy has only in-frame clones and leaves some out. The DNA gave D and trimming, while V, J and clone size come from that table. The repertoire has around 68,000 clones, about 81% of them found once; the top ten carry around 12%. The CDR3 is 17 residues long. Per germline, CDR1 KGHDR and CDR2 SFDVKD. Unmatched junction bases numbered 9, after V lost 4 bases and J lost 0 bases. The sample comprised peripheral blood. The TCR was taken from a human donor in a cohort sampled during active COVID-19. The chain recombines TRBV24-1 with TRBJ2-3; 7 nucleotides agree with TRBD1. CDR3: CATSDWDSETSTDTQYF. The CDR3 DNA is TGTGCCACCAGTGACTGGGACAGCGAGACTAGCACAGATACGCAGTATTTT.